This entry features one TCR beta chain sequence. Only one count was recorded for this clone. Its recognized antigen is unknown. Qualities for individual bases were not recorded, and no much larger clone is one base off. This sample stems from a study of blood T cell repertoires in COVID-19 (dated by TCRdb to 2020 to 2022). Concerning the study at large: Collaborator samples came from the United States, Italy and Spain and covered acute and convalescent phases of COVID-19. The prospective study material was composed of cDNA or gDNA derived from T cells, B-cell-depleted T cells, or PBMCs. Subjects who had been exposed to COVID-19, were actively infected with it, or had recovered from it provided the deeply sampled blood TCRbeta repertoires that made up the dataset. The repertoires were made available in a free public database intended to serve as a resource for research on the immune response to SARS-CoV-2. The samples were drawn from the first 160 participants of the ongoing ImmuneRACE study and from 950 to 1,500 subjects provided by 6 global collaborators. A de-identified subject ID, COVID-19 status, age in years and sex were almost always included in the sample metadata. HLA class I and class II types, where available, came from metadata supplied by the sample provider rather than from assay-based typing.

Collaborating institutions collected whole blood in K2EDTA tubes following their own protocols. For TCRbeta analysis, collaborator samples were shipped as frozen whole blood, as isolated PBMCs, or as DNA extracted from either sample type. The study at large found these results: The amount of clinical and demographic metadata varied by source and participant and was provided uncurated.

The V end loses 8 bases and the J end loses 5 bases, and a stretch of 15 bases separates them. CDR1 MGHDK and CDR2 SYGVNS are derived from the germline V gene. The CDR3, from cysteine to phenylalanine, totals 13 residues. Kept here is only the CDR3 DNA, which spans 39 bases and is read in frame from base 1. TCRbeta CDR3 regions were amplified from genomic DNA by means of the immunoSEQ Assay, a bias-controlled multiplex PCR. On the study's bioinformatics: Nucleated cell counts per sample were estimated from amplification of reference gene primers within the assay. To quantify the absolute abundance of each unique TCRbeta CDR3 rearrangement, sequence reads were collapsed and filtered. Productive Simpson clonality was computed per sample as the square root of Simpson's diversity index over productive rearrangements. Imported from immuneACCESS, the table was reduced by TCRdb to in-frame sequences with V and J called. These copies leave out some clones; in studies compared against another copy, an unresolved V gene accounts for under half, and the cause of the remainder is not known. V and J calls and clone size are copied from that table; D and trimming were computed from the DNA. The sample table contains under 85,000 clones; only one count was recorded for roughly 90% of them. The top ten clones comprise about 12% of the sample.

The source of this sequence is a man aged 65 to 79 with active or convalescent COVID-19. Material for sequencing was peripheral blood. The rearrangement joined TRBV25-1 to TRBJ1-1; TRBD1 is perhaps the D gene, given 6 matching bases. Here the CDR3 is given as CASQPGGRTEAFF. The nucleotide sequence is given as TGTGCCAGCCAACCGGGGGGGCGGACTGAAGCTTTCTTT.